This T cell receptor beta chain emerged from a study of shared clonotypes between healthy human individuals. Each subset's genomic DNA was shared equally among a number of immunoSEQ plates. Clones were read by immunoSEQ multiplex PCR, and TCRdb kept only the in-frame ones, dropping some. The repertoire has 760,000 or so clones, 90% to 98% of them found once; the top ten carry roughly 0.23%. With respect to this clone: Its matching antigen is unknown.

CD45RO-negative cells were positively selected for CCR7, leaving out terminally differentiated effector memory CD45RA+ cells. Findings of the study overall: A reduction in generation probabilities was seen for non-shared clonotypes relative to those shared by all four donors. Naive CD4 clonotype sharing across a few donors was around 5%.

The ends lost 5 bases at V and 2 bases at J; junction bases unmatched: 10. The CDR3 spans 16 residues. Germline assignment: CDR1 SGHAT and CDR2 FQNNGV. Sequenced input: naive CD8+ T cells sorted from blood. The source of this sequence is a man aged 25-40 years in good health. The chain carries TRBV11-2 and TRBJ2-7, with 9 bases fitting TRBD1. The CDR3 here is CASSPWPGTGTYEQYF. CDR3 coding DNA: TGTGCCAGCAGCCCTTGGCCCGGGACAGGGACCTACGAGCAGTACTTC.